The clone carrying this TCR beta chain appeared once. Its antigen is not known. The data derive from a study of PD-1 blockade in classical Hodgkin lymphoma. The study, taken as a whole, reports: Relapsed/refractory patients reportedly had the lowest baseline TCR diversity, below newly diagnosed patients, who were below healthy donors.

TCRdb's table, derived via immunoSEQ multiplex PCR, lists solely in-frame clones and lacks some. The sample lists tens of thousands of clones; over 65% were seen once. All patients relapsed after autologous stem cell transplantation, and brentuximab vedotin exposure varied. Here the sequenced sample was peripheral blood mononuclear cells (PBMCs), taken at baseline. This clonotype was sampled from a human donor with classical Hodgkin lymphoma.

CDR3 amino acids: CASSFPGTRTYEQYF. For the CDR3, the DNA is TGTGCCAGCAGCTTTCCCGGGACTAGGACCTACGAGCAGTACTTC. V is TRBV5-4 and J is TRBJ2-7, with 8 positions matching TRBD2. Germline CDR1 SGHNT, CDR2 YYREEE (reference sequence). J gave up 2 bases and V 2 bases, and 6 bases lay outside the gene matches. The CDR3 runs 15 residues.